Listed below are T cell receptor beta chains from one sample, sequenced in a study of T cell changes during pregnancy in multiple sclerosis. The assay was immunoSEQ multiplex PCR, and TCRdb's table has in-frame clones only and misses some. The profile covers about 41,000 clones, with roughly nine tenths appearing a single time and more than 0.6% taken by the ten largest. Material: CD4+ T cells from peripheral blood mononuclear cells, obtained in the first trimester of pregnancy. The receptors originated from a female donor with multiple sclerosis, enrolled in a pregnancy study. Both conserved end residues are part of each CDR3. D genes are given only for firm matches. Clone size appears in some rows only: once, few, many, or a class for an expanded clone.

CDR3 protein,CDR3 DNA,V gene,D gene,clone size,J gene
CASSLEGQGARGYTF,TGCGCCAGCAGCTTGGAGGGACAGGGGGCGCGGGGCTACACCTTC,TRBV5-1,TRBD1,-,TRBJ1-2
CASSQELLAGGHEQYF,TGCGCCAGCAGCCAAGAACTTCTAGCGGGAGGTCACGAGCAGTACTTC,TRBV4-3,TRBD2,once,TRBJ2-7
CASSHPGSSYEQYF,TGCGCCAGCAGCCATCCAGGCAGCTCCTACGAGCAGTACTTC,TRBV4-1,-,few,TRBJ2-7
CASSIPLLYPQVADTNYGYTF,TGTGCCAGCAGCATCCCTCTCCTTTATCCCCAAGTGGCAGACACTAACTATGGCTACACCTTC,TRBV28,-,-,TRBJ1-2
CASRSTPGRGNTEAFF,TGTGCCAGTAGGTCGACACCTGGCAGGGGAAACACTGAAGCTTTCTTT,TRBV19,-,-,TRBJ1-1
CASSNNRGQGTEAFF,TGTGCCAGCAGTAATAACAGGGGGCAAGGAACTGAAGCTTTCTTT,TRBV6-1,TRBD1,-,TRBJ1-1
CASSLRAGPGANVLTF,TGTGCCAGTAGTCTCCGGGCAGGGCCGGGGGCCAACGTCCTGACTTTC,TRBV19,-,-,TRBJ2-6
CASSPLGGRNYEQYF,TGTGCCAGCAGTCCCCTTGGCGGAAGAAACTACGAGCAGTACTTC,TRBV13,-,-,TRBJ2-7
CASSLRHPLGGKNIQYF,TGTGCCAGCAGTTTAAGGCACCCCCTGGGGGGCAAAAACATTCAGTACTTC,TRBV28,-,-,TRBJ2-4
CASSIAGYQDGYTF,TGTGCCAGTAGTATAGCAGGGTACCAGGATGGCTACACCTTC,TRBV19,-,-,TRBJ1-2
CASSAGHSNQPQHF,TGTGCCAGCAGTGCGGGCCATAGCAATCAGCCCCAGCATTTT,TRBV28,-,few,TRBJ1-5
CASSNSGRGEETQYF,TGTGCCAGCAGCAATAGCGGGAGGGGCGAAGAGACCCAGTACTTC,TRBV2,TRBD2,-,TRBJ2-5
CASSYGLADTDTQYF,TGCGCCAGCAGCTACGGACTAGCGGACACAGATACGCAGTATTTT,TRBV5-1,TRBD2,-,TRBJ2-3
CATSTRGYDYGADTQYF,TGTGCCACCAGCACTCGTGGGTACGACTACGGCGCAGATACGCAGTATTTT,TRBV15,-,-,TRBJ2-3
CASSHGDLASNYGYTF,TGTGCCAGCAGCCATGGAGACTTGGCTTCTAACTATGGCTACACCTTC,TRBV5-6,-,-,TRBJ1-2
CASSLPSGTGPYNEQFF,TGTGCCAGCAGCCTCCCTTCCGGGACAGGCCCCTACAATGAGCAGTTCTTC,TRBV7-2,TRBD1,-,TRBJ2-1
CASSSGSYEQYF,TGTGCCAGCAGCTCGGGGAGCTACGAGCAGTACTTC,TRBV5-4,-,-,TRBJ2-7
CASSYGSGNYGYTF,TGTGCCAGCAGTTACGGTTCGGGTAACTATGGCTACACCTTC,TRBV6-6,-,-,TRBJ1-2
CASSLLTVSGSSYEQYF,TGTGCCAGCAGCCTTTTGACCGTCAGCGGGAGCTCCTACGAGCAGTACTTC,TRBV2,TRBD2,-,TRBJ2-7
CASTSAAGQGAYEQYF,TGTGCCAGCACCTCAGCGGCCGGACAGGGAGCCTACGAGCAGTACTTC,TRBV6-6,TRBD1,-,TRBJ2-7
CASSAGAGGSNEQFF,TGTGCCAGCAGTGCTGGAGCAGGGGGCTCGAATGAGCAGTTCTTC,TRBV6-1,TRBD1,-,TRBJ2-1
CASSMGQTYEQYF,TGTGCCAGTAGTATGGGACAGACCTACGAGCAGTACTTC,TRBV19,TRBD1,few,TRBJ2-7
CASSRGGVVNNEQFF,TGTGCCAGCAGCAGAGGGGGAGTAGTAAACAATGAGCAGTTCTTC,TRBV14,-,-,TRBJ2-1
CASSEFWVRRGAFF,TGTGCCAGCAGTGAATTCTGGGTCCGCAGGGGAGCTTTCTTT,TRBV25-1,-,-,TRBJ1-1
CASSLHGLRVHQPQHF,TGTGCCAGCAGCTTACACGGGCTGAGGGTGCATCAGCCCCAGCATTTT,TRBV7-2,-,once,TRBJ1-5
CASSAGSGGSYEQYF,TGTGCCAGCAGTGCCGGCAGCGGGGGATCCTACGAGCAGTACTTC,TRBV6-5,TRBD2,few,TRBJ2-7
CASFDKSASNYGYTF,TGTGCCAGTTTCGACAAGTCCGCCTCTAACTATGGCTACACCTTC,TRBV6-6,-,-,TRBJ1-2
CAWIVEGTIYF,TGTGCCTGGATTGTTGAGGGCACCATATATTTT,TRBV30,-,-,TRBJ1-3
CATSDRQPYGYTF,TGTGCCACCTCCGACAGGCAGCCATATGGCTACACCTTC,TRBV4-2,-,-,TRBJ1-2
CASSLGQGANYSPLHF,TGCGCCAGCAGCTTGGGACAGGGGGCGAATTATTCACCCCTCCACTTT,TRBV5-1,TRBD1,-,TRBJ1-6
CASSIQGVSEAFF,TGTGCCAGCAGCATACAGGGGGTATCGGAAGCTTTCTTT,TRBV7-9,TRBD1,-,TRBJ1-1
CASSSEASGGELFF,TGTGCCAGCAGCTCGGAGGCGTCCGGGGGGGAGCTGTTTTTT,TRBV7-3,-,-,TRBJ2-2
CATSRDPTGEQYF,TGTGCCACCAGCAGAGATCCAACTGGCGAGCAGTACTTC,TRBV15,-,-,TRBJ2-7
CASSFQGGQPQHF,TGTGCCAGCAGCTTCCAGGGAGGACAGCCCCAGCATTTT,TRBV6-5,-,-,TRBJ1-5
CASSTASYGYNEQFF,TGTGCCAGCAGCACAGCTAGCTACGGCTACAATGAGCAGTTCTTC,TRBV9,-,-,TRBJ2-1
CASSLASGRRLPWSYNEQFF,TGTGCCAGCAGCTTAGCCAGCGGGAGAAGACTCCCATGGTCCTACAATGAGCAGTTCTTC,TRBV7-8,TRBD2,-,TRBJ2-1
CASSAGGNSYEQYF,TGTGCTAGTAGTGCGGGGGGGAACTCCTACGAGCAGTACTTC,TRBV12-5,TRBD2,-,TRBJ2-7
CASSVRGPYEQYF,TGTGCCAGCAGTGTTCGGGGTCCCTACGAGCAGTACTTC,TRBV6-1,-,-,TRBJ2-7
CASSIGQGNTDTQYF,TGTGCCAGTAGTATAGGTCAGGGCAACACAGATACGCAGTATTTT,TRBV19,-,-,TRBJ2-3
CASSPMEASGNTIYF,TGTGCCAGCTCACCAATGGAGGCCTCTGGAAACACCATATATTTT,TRBV18,-,-,TRBJ1-3
CASSQDLRDRVYNEQFF,TGCGCCAGCAGCCAAGATCTCCGGGACAGGGTCTACAATGAGCAGTTCTTC,TRBV4-1,TRBD1,once,TRBJ2-1
CASSEALRVYEQYF,TGTGCCAGCAGTGAAGCGCTGAGGGTCTACGAGCAGTACTTC,TRBV6-1,-,-,TRBJ2-7
CASMWQFPYNEQFF,TGTGCCAGCATGTGGCAGTTCCCCTACAATGAGCAGTTCTTC,TRBV2,-,-,TRBJ2-1
CASSPALARDQETQYF,TGTGCCAGCAGCCCGGCCTTGGCACGGGACCAAGAGACCCAGTACTTC,TRBV7-9,-,once,TRBJ2-5
CASSSRERGFISNTEAFF,TGTGCCAGCAGCTCCCGGGAGCGGGGGTTCATAAGTAACACTGAAGCTTTCTTT,TRBV11-2,-,-,TRBJ1-1
CASSLGGGFADTQYF,TGTGCCAGCAGCTTGGGTGGCGGGTTTGCAGATACGCAGTATTTT,TRBV5-5,-,-,TRBJ2-3
CASSFYDRSVNTEAFF,TGTGCCAGCAGCTTTTACGACAGGTCAGTGAACACTGAAGCTTTCTTT,TRBV5-6,-,-,TRBJ1-1
CASSFTGALTGELFF,TGTGCCAGCAGCTTTACAGGGGCTTTAACCGGGGAGCTGTTTTTT,TRBV5-4,TRBD1,-,TRBJ2-2
CASSYEGARTEAFF,TGTGCCAGCAGTTACGAGGGGGCGCGGACTGAAGCTTTCTTT,TRBV6-6,TRBD1,-,TRBJ1-1
CASSWEGNTEAFF,TGTGCCAGCAGTTGGGAGGGGAACACTGAAGCTTTCTTT,TRBV7-2,-,-,TRBJ1-1
CASSLATATNEKLFF,TGTGCCAGCAGCTTGGCGACAGCAACTAATGAAAAACTGTTTTTT,TRBV7-8,-,-,TRBJ1-4
CASSHGGVPSGNTIYF,TGTGCCAGCAGCCACGGGGGGGTACCCTCTGGAAACACCATATATTTT,TRBV14,-,once,TRBJ1-3
CASSVVSAALTGELFF,TGTGCCAGCAGCGTAGTTTCAGCGGCCCTCACCGGGGAGCTGTTTTTT,TRBV9,-,-,TRBJ2-2